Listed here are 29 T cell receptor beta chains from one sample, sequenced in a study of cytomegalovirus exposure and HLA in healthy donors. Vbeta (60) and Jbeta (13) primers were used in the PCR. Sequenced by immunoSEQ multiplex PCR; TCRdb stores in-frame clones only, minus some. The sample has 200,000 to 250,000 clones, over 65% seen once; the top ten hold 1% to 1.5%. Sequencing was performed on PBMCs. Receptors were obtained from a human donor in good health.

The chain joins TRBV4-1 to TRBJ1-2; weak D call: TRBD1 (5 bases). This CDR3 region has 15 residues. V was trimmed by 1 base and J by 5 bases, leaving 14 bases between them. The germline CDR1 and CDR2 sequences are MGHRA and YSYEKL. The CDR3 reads CASSQVKGSEYGYTF. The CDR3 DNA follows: TGCGCCAGCAGCCAAGTAAAGGGGTCGGAGTATGGCTACACCTTC.

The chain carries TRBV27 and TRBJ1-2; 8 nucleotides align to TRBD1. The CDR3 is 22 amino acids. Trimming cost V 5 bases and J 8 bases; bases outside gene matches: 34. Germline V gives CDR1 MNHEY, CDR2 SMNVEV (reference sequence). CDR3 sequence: CASSSSGQGRPGQGGAVGGYTF. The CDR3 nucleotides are TGTGCCAGCAGTAGCTCCGGTCAGGGGCGGCCCGGACAGGGCGGGGCGGTGGGGGGCTACACCTTC.

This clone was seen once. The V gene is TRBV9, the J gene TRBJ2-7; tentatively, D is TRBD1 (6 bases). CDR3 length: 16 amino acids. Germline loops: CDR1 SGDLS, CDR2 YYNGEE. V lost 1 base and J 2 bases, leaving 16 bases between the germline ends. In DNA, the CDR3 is TGTGCCAGCAGCGTATCCATGACAGGCCCACCCTACGAGCAGTACTTC. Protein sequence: CASSVSMTGPPYEQYF.

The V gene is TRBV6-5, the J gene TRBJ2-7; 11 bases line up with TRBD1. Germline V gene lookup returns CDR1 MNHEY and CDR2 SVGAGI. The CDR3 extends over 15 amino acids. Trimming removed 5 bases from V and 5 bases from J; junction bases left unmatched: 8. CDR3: CASSRAGQGGHEQYF. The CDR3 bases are TGTGCCAGCAGTAGAGCGGGACAGGGGGGCCACGAGCAGTACTTC.

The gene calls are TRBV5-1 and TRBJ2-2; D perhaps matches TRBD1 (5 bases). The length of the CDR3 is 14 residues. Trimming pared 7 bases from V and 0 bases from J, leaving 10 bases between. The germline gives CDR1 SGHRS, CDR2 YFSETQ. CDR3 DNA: TGCGCCAGCGTAGGACAAGCGAACACCGGGGAGCTGTTTTTT. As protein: CASVGQANTGELFF. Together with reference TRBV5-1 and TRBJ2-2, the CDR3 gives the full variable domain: KAGVTQTPRYLIKTRGQQVTLSCSPISGHRSVSWYQQTPGQGLQFLFEYFSETQRNKGNFPGRFSGRQFSNSRSEMNVSTLELGDSALYLCASVGQANTGELFFGEGSRLTVL.

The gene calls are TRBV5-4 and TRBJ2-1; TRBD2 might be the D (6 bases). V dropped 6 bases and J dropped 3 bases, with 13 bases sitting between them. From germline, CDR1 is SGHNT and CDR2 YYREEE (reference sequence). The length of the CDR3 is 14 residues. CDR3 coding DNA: TGTGCCAGCACCTTCGGGAGTTTCTACAATGAGCAGTTCTTC. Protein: CASTFGSFYNEQFF.

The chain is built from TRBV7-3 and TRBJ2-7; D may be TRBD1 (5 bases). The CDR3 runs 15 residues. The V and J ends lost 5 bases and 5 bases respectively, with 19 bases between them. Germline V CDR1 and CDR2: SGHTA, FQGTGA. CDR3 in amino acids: CASSPARGAVNEQYF. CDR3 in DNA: TGTGCCAGCAGCCCCGCAAGGGGCGCAGTCAACGAGCAGTACTTC.

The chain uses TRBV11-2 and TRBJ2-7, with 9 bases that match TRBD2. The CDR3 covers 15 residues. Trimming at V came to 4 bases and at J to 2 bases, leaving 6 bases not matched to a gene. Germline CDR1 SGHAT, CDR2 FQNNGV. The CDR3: CASSSLAGDTYEQYF. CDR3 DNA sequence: TGTGCCAGCAGCTCATTAGCGGGAGATACCTACGAGCAGTACTTC. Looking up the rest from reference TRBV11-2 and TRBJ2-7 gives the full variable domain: EAGVAQSPRYKIIEKRQSVAFWCNPISGHATLYWYQQILGQGPKLLIQFQNNGVVDDSQLPKDRFSAERLKGVDSTLKIQPAKLEDSAVYLCASSSLAGDTYEQYFGPGTRLTVT.

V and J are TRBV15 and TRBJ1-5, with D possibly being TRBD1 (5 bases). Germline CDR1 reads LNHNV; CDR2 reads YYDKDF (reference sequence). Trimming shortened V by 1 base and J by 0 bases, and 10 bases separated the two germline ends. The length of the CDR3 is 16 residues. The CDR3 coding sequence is TGTGCCACCAGCAGAGTGGGACTGAATAGCAATCAGCCCCAGCATTTT. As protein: CATSRVGLNSNQPQHF.

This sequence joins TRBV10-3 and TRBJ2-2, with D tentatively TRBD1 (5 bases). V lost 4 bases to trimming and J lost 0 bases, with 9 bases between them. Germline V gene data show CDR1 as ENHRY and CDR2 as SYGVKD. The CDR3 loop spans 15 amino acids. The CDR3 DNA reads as TGTGCCATCAGTGGGGGCAGATCGAACACCGGGGAGCTGTTTTTT. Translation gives CAISGGRSNTGELFF.

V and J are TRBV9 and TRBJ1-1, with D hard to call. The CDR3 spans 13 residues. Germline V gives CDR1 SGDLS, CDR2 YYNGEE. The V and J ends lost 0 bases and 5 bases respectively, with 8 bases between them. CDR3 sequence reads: CASSVGQRTEAFF. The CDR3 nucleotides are TGTGCCAGCAGCGTAGGTCAGAGGACTGAAGCTTTCTTT. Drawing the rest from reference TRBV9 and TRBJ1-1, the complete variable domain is DSGVTQTPKHLITATGQRVTLRCSPRSGDLSVYWYQQSLDQGLQFLIQYYNGEERAKGNILERFSAQQFPDLHSELNLSSLELGDSALYFCASSVGQRTEAFFGQGTRLTVV.

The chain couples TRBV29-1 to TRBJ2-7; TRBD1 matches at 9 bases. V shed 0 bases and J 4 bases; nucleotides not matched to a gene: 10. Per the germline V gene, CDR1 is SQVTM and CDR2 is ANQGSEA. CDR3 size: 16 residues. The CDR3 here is CSVEDNERTGVYEQYF. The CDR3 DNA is TGCAGCGTTGAAGATAATGAAAGGACAGGGGTTTACGAGCAGTACTTC.

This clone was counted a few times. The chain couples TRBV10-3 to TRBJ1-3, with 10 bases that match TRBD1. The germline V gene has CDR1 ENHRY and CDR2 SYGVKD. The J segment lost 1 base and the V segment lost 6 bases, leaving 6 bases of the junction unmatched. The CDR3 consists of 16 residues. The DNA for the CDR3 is TGTGCCATCAGACCCGGGACAGGGGAATCTGGAAACACCATATATTTT. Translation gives CAIRPGTGESGNTIYF.

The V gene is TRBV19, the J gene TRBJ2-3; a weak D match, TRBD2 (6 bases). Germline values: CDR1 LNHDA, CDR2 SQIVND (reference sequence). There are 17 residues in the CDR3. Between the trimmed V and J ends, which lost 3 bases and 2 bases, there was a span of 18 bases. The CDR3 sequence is CASSIRISAGLTDTQYF. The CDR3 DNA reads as TGTGCCAGTAGTATTAGGATTTCGGCGGGACTCACAGATACGCAGTATTTT.

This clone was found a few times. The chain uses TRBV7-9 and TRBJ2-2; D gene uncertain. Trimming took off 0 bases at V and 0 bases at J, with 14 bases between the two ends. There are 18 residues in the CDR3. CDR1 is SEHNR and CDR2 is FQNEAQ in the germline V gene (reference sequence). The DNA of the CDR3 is TGTGCCAGCAGCTTAGCACGTTCTGGGCGTCCGAACACCGGGGAGCTGTTTTTT. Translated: CASSLARSGRPNTGELFF. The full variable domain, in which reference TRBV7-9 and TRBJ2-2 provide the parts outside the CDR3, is DTGVSQNPRHKITKRGQNVTFRCDPISEHNRLYWYRQTLGQGPEFLTYFQNEAQLEKSRLLSDRFSAERPKGSFSTLEIQRTEQGDSAMYLCASSLARSGRPNTGELFFGEGSRLTVL.

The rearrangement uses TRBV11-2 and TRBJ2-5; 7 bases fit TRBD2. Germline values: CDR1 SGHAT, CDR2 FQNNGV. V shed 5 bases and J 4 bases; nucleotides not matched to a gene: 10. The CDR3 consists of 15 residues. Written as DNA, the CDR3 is TGTGCCAGCAGCCCCTTGGCGGGAGTCACAGAGACCCAGTACTTC. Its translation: CASSPLAGVTETQYF.

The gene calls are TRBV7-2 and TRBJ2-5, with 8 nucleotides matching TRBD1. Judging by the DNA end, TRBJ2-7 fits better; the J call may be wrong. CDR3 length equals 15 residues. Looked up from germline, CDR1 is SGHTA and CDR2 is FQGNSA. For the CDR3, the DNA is TGTGCCAGCAGCGTTGGGACAGGTACTACCTACGAGCAGTACTTC. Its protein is CASSVGTGTTYEQYF.

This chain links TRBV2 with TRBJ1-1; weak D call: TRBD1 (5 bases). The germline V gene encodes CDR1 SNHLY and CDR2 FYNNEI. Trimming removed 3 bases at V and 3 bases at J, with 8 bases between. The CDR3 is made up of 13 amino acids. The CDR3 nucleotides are TGTGCCAGCAGTGACAGGGCCGACACTGAAGCTTTCTTT. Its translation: CASSDRADTEAFF.

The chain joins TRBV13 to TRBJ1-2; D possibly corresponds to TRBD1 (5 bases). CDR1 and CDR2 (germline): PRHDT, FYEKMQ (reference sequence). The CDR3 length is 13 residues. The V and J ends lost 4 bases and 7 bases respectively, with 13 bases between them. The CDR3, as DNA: TGTGCCAGCAGCTCCTCAGGCGGGGGTGGCTACACCTTC. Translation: CASSSSGGGGYTF.

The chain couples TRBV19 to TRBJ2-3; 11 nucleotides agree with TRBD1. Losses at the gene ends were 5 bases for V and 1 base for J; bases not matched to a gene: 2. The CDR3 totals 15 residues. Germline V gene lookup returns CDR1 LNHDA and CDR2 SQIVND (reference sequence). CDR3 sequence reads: CASSPGQGGTDTQYF. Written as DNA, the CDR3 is TGTGCCAGTAGTCCGGGACAGGGGGGCACAGATACGCAGTATTTT.

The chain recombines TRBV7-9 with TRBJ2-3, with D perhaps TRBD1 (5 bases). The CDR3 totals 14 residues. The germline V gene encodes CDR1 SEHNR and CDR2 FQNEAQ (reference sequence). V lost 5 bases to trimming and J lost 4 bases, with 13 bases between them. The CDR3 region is CASSPRARADTQYF. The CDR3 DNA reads TGTGCCAGCAGCCCTCGGGCCAGGGCAGATACGCAGTATTTT.

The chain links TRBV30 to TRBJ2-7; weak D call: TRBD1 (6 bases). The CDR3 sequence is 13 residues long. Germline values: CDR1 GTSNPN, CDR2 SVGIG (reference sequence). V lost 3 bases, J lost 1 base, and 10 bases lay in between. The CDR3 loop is CAWSGDISYEQYF. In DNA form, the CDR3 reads TGTGCCTGGAGCGGGGACATTTCCTACGAGCAGTACTTC. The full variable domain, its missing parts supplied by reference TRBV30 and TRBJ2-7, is SQTIHQWPATLVQPVGSPLSLECTVEGTSNPNLYWYRQAAGRGLQLLFYSVGIGQISSEVPQNLSASRPQDRQFILSSKKLLLSDSGFYLCAWSGDISYEQYFGPGTRLTVT.

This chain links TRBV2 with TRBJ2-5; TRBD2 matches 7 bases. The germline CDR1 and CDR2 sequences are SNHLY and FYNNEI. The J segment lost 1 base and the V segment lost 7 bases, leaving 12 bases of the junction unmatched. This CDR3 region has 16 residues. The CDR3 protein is CASTPGTTLSQETQYF. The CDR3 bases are TGTGCCAGCACCCCGGGGACTACCCTGTCCCAAGAGACCCAGTACTTC.

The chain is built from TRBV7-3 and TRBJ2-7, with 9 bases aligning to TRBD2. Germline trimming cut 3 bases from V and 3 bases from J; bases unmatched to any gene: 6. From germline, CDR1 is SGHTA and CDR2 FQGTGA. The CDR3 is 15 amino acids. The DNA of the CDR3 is TGTGCCAGCAGCTTGGCGGGAGGGGGTTACTACGAGCAGTACTTC. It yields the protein CASSLAGGGYYEQYF.

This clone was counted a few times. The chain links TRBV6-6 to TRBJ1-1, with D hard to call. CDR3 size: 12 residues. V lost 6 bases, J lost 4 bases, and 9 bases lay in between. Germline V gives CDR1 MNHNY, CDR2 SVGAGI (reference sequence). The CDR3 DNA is TGTGCCAGCAGGCCGCAGGCCACTGAAGCTTTCTTT. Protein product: CASRPQATEAFF.

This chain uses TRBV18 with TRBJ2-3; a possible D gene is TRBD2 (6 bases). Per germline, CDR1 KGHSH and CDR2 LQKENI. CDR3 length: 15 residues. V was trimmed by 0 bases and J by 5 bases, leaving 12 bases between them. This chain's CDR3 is CASSPPLEAGDTQYF. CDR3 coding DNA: TGTGCCAGCTCACCACCCCTAGAAGCGGGAGATACGCAGTATTTT.

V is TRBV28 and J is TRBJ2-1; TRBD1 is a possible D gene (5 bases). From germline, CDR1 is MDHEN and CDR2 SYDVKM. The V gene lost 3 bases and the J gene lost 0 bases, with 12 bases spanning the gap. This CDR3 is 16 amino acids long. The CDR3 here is CASSFADISSYNEQFF. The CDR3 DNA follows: TGTGCCAGCAGTTTCGCGGACATTTCCTCCTACAATGAGCAGTTCTTC.

CDR3 sequence reads: CASSSTGYGYTF. The CDR3 DNA reads TGTGCCAGCAGTTCCACGGGGTATGGCTACACCTTC. The rearrangement uses TRBV6-6 and TRBJ1-2; D is unclear. Per germline, CDR1 MNHNY and CDR2 SVGAGI (reference sequence). Trimming removed 4 bases from V and 5 bases from J, with 8 bases in between. This CDR3 has 12 residues.

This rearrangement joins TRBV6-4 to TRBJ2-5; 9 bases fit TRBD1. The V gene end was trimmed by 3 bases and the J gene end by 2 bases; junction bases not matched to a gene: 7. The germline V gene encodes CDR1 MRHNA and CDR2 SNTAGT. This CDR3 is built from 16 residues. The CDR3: CASSEWDRELQETQYF. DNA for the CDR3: TGTGCCAGCAGTGAGTGGGACAGGGAGTTACAAGAGACCCAGTACTTC.